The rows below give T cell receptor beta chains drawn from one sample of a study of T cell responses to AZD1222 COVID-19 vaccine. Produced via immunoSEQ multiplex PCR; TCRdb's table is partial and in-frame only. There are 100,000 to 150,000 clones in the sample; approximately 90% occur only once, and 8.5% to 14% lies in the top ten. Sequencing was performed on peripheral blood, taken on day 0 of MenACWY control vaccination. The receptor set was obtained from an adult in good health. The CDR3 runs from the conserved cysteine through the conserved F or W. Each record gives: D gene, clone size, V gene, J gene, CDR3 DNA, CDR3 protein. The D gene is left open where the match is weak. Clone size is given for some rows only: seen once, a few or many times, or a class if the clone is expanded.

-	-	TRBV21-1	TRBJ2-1	TGTGCCAGCAGCAACCGGGACAGGCCAAACAATGAGCAGTTCTTC	CASSNRDRPNNEQFF
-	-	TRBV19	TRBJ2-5	TGTGCCAGTAGTACCGGGATGGGTGGGGCGAGTGAGACCCAGTACTTC	CASSTGMGGASETQYF
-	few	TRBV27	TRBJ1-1	TGTGCCAGCAGTTTCCGGGGGTCCACTGAAGCTTTCTTT	CASSFRGSTEAFF
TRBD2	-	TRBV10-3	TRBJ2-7	TGTGCCATCAGTGAGCTCAAGGGGACTAGCGGGAACGAGCAGTACTTC	CAISELKGTSGNEQYF
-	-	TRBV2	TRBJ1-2	TGTGCCAGCAGTGGGGGAGGACAGAGCTATGGCTACACCTTC	CASSGGGQSYGYTF
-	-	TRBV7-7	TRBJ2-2	TGTGCCAGCAGCCTAACAGACGGGGAGCTGTTTTTT	CASSLTDGELFF
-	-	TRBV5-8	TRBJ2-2	TGTGCCAGCAGCTCTTGGACTCCCAACACCGGGGAGCTGTTTTTT	CASSSWTPNTGELFF
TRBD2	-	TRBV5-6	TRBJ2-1	TGTGCCAGCAGCTGGGGGAGCGGGAGTTCCTACAATGAGCAGTTCTTC	CASSWGSGSSYNEQFF
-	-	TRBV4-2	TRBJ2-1	TGTGCCAGCAGCCGTAATCGAGGGGAGGCTTACAATGAGCAGTTCTTC	CASSRNRGEAYNEQFF
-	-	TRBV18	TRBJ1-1	TGTGCCAGCTCAGTAGGTCAGAACACTGAAGCTTTCTTT	CASSVGQNTEAFF
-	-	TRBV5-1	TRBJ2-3	TGCGCCAGCCACCCGGAATCAGATACGCAGTATTTT	CASHPESDTQYF
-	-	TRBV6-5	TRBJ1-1	TGTGCCAGCAGTTACTCGCCCCGGTTGAACACTGAAGCTTTCTTT	CASSYSPRLNTEAFF
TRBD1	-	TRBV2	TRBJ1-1	TGTGCCAGCCGTCAGGGGGGAACTGAAGCTTTCTTT	CASRQGGTEAFF
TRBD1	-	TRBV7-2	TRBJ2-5	TGTGCCAGCAGCCCGAGATACAGGGGGCGAGAGACCCAGTACTTC	CASSPRYRGRETQYF
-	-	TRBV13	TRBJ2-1	TGTGCCAGCAGTCGCTACCCTCTAGGTCCAGAGTCCTACAATGAGCAGTTCTTC	CASSRYPLGPESYNEQFF
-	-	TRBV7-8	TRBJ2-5	TGTGCCAGCAGCTTACGAGTAGGGACTGGAGAGACCCAGTACTTC	CASSLRVGTGETQYF
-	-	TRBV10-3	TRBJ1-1	TGTGCCATCAGTGGCAAACAGGGCGGGAACACTGAAGCTTTCTTT	CAISGKQGGNTEAFF
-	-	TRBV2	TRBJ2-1	TGTGCCAGCAGTGCGGACGAAGGAGGCAATGAGCAGTTCTTC	CASSADEGGNEQFF
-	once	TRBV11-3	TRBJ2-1	TGTGCCAGCAGCTCGACCCCCCGCGAGCAGTTCTTC	CASSSTPREQFF
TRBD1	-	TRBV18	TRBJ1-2	TGTGCCAGCTCACAGACAGGGGGGACCATTAACTATGGCTACACCTTC	CASSQTGGTINYGYTF
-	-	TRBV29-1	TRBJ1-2	TGCAGCGTTGAAGATCCTTTCGGGATCGGTGGCTACACCTTC	CSVEDPFGIGGYTF
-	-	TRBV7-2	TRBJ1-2	TGTGCCAGCAGCTTACTACAGGGCTATGGCTACACCTTC	CASSLLQGYGYTF
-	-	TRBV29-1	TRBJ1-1	TGCAGCGTTGCCAGGGGTCATCAGAACACTGAAGCTTTCTTT	CSVARGHQNTEAFF
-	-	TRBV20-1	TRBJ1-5	TGCAGTGCTAGTCAGGGGCCAGACAATCAGCCCCAGCATTTT	CSASQGPDNQPQHF